The 5 T cell receptor beta chains presented below share a single source sample, sequenced in a study of blood T cells in healthy people across ages. Through a sample-barcoded 5' primer and a J-beta primer mix, a second PCR was run for about 7 to 12 cycles. A single record per CDR3 protein comes from TCRdb applying MiXCR to the 5' RACE reads. Among fewer than 900,000 distinct CDR3 sequences listed, under 40% were seen once. Sample: blood. The source is a young man in good health.

This clonotype was counted only a few times. The chain uses TRBV2 and TRBJ2-2; no clear D. Per the germline V gene, CDR1 is SNHLY and CDR2 is FYNNEI. V lost 6 bases and J lost 1, with 6 bases in between. The CDR3 contains 13 residues. The DNA of the CDR3 is TGTGCCAGCAGATACAGGAACACCGGGGAGCTGTTTTTT. Translated, it gives CASRYRNTGELFF.

The chain joins TRBV7-2 to TRBJ2-1, with 8 bases matching TRBD1. J was trimmed by 7 bases and V by 4 bases; bases with no gene match: 9. The CDR3 loop spans 15 amino acids. CDR1 SGHTA and CDR2 FQGNSA come from the germline V gene. The CDR3 DNA follows: TGTGCCAGCAGCTCCGACAGGGGATCTGTGAATGAGCAGTTCTTC. As protein: CASSSDRGSVNEQFF.

This clonotype was detected only a few times. The chain is built from TRBV4-3 and TRBJ2-1; 10 bases are a match to TRBD2. The CDR3 has 19 residues. Germline lookup yields CDR1 LGHNA and CDR2 YSLEER. V shed 2 bases and J 3 bases; nucleotides not matched to a gene: 13. CDR3 in amino acids: CASSQSYPSGGRSYNEQFF. The CDR3 DNA follows: TGCGCCAGCAGCCAAAGTTATCCTAGCGGGGGCCGAAGCTACAATGAGCAGTTCTTC.

A few counts support this clonotype. V usage is TRBV4-3 and J usage is TRBJ2-7; 7 bases map to TRBD2. J gave up 1 base and V 4 bases, and 7 bases lay outside the gene matches. This CDR3 region has 15 residues. CDR1 LGHNA and CDR2 YSLEER come from the germline V gene. The CDR3 region has the DNA TGCGCCAGCAGCCGGTGGGCGGGGGAATCCTACGAGCAGTACTTC. Its translation is CASSRWAGESYEQYF.

The V and J genes are TRBV7-8 and TRBJ2-3, with D possibly being TRBD1 (5 bases). The CDR3 is made up of 15 amino acids. The germline CDR1 and CDR2 sequences are SGHVS and FQNEAQ. V gave up 8 bases and J gave up 3 bases, with 18 bases separating them. CDR3 coding DNA: TGTGCCAGCGGCCCAGACAGTTCCTCAACAGATACGCAGTATTTT. Translation: CASGPDSSSTDTQYF.